These T cell receptor beta chains were read from a single sample in a study of blood T cells in healthy people across ages. MiXCR, applied by TCRdb to the 5' RACE reads, yields one record per CDR3 protein. This table has more than 700,000 distinct CDR3 sequences, about 42% appearing once. Sample: blood. Receptor source: a man aged 80 or over in good health. Both conserved end residues are part of each CDR3. Each record gives: D gene, V gene, clone size, J gene, CDR3 DNA, CDR3 protein. D genes are given only for firm matches. Some rows have no size entry. The others give once, few or many, or a class for an expanded clone.

>TRBD2|TRBV2|few|TRBJ2-2
TGTGCCAGCAGATGGACTAGCGGGAGAACCGGGGAGCTGTTTTTT
CASRWTSGRTGELFF
>TRBD2|TRBV20-1|few|TRBJ2-1
TGCAGTGCAGATAGCGGGGGATACAATGAGCAGTTCTTC
CSADSGGYNEQFF
>NA|TRBV27|once|TRBJ2-7
TGTGCCAGCCGTGTGGGGGGGGCCTACAATGAGCAGTACTTC
CASRVGGAYNEQYF
>TRBD1|TRBV7-2|NA|TRBJ1-5
TGTGCCAGCAGCTTAGCGACAGGGGTGGGACAGCCCCAGCATTTT
CASSLATGVGQPQHF
>TRBD2|TRBV20-1|NA|TRBJ2-3
TGCAGTGCTCATTTCACTAGCGGGAAGAAGTATTTT
CSAHFTSGKKYF
>NA|TRBV10-3|NA|TRBJ2-2
TGTGCCATCAGTGAGTCAGGGACTACCGGGGAGCTGTTTTTT
CAISESGTTGELFF
>TRBD1|TRBV5-1|few|TRBJ2-3
TGCGCCAGCAGCATCACCGGGACAGGGGCTAGCACAGATACGCAGTATTTT
CASSITGTGASTDTQYF
>TRBD2|TRBV5-5|NA|TRBJ2-3
TGTGCCAGCAGCCCAGGGACTAGCGGACTCACAGATACGCAGTATTTT
CASSPGTSGLTDTQYF
>NA|TRBV5-1|many|TRBJ2-3
TGCGCCAGCAGTTACGACTACACCCCAGATACGCAGTATTTT
CASSYDYTPDTQYF
>NA|TRBV4-1|NA|TRBJ2-7
TGCGCCAGCAGCCAGGCACCATCGGGGGAGCAGTACTTC
CASSQAPSGEQYF
>NA|TRBV6-2/TRBV6-3|NA|TRBJ2-3
TGTGCCAGCAGTCTAGACAGTCTGGAGGATACGCAGTATTTT
CASSLDSLEDTQYF
>NA|TRBV28|NA|TRBJ2-5
TGTGCCAGCAGTGTTGTTGCTAGCCAAGAGACCCAGTACTTC
CASSVVASQETQYF
>NA|TRBV5-1|NA|TRBJ2-4
TGCGCCAGCAGCTTGCTTTCTACGGCTGACATTCAGTACTTC
CASSLLSTADIQYF
>NA|TRBV7-2|NA|TRBJ2-5
TGTGCCAGCAGCCGAAGCGTCCAAGAGACCCAGTACTTC
CASSRSVQETQYF
>TRBD1|TRBV6-6|few|TRBJ1-4
TGTGCCAGCAATGGTTCAGGGGGTGGAAAACTGTTTTTT
CASNGSGGGKLFF
>NA|TRBV2|once|TRBJ1-3
TGTGTCAGCAGTGAGCAAATATACAGGGAGACTGGAAACACCATATATTTT
CVSSEQIYRETGNTIYF
>NA|TRBV3-1|NA|TRBJ2-7
TGTGCCAGCAGCCAAGACCCCCCCGGGGTTCTGAACGAGCAGTACTTC
CASSQDPPGVLNEQYF
>NA|TRBV20-1|once|TRBJ1-2
TGCAGTGCCCCCCTCTATGGCTACACCTTC
CSAPLYGYTF
>TRBD2|TRBV20-1|NA|TRBJ2-5
TGCAGTGCGGGGGGAGGGGCGGGGTACCAAGAGACCCAGTACTTC
CSAGGGAGYQETQYF
>NA|TRBV28|NA|TRBJ2-5
TGTGCCAGCAGTCACCGGGACAGCCGGGAGGAGACCCAGTACTTC
CASSHRDSREETQYF
>NA|TRBV7-9|many|TRBJ2-1
TGTGCCAGCAGCTTAGCAGTGTCGGTGACTGAGCAGTTCTTC
CASSLAVSVTEQFF
>NA|TRBV27|once|TRBJ1-5
TGTGCCAGCACGAGGGAGGGGGACGTTCAGCCCCAGCATTTT
CASTREGDVQPQHF
>NA|TRBV5-1|few|TRBJ1-6
TGCGCCAGCAGCTTGGAGAGGACGGCATCACCCCTCCACTTT
CASSLERTASPLHF
>NA|TRBV7-2|once|TRBJ2-1
TGTGCCAGCAGCTTAGTACCTGCCGAGCAGTTCTTC
CASSLVPAEQFF
>TRBD1|TRBV6-4|NA|TRBJ2-3
TGTGCCAGCAGTCCGGACAGGATAAGCACAGATACGCAGTGTTTT
CASSPDRISTDTQCF
>TRBD1|TRBV5-1|many|TRBJ2-5
TGCGCCAGCAGGCTTGGACAGGGAGAGACCCAGTACTTC
CASRLGQGETQYF
>NA|TRBV28|few|TRBJ2-4
TGTGCCAGCAGGGTTGGGGGAGTGGGGGAGCAGTACTTC
CASRVGGVGEQYF
>TRBD2|TRBV20-1|NA|TRBJ2-3
TGCAGTGCTAGAGAACTAGCGGGAGGGCCTATTTCAGATACGCAGTATTTT
CSARELAGGPISDTQYF
>TRBD2|TRBV29-1|NA|TRBJ2-7
TGCAGCGTCGAATCACAAGCGGGAGTTTCCTACGAGCAGTACTTC
CSVESQAGVSYEQYF
>TRBD1|TRBV6-1|NA|TRBJ1-1
TGTGCCAGCACCCTCAGACAGGGACGGACTGAAGCTTTCTTT
CASTLRQGRTEAFF
>TRBD2|TRBV6-1|NA|TRBJ2-7
TGTGCCAGCAGTGTACCAGCGGGAGTCGGCGAGCAGTACTTC
CASSVPAGVGEQYF
>NA|TRBV12-3/TRBV12-4|few|TRBJ2-1
TGTGCCAGCACCAACAGTTCGGTCAATGAGCAGTTCTTC
CASTNSSVNEQFF
>NA|TRBV7-9|NA|TRBJ1-4
TGTGCCAGCAGCTTAGCCGGGGCGCGGGAAAAACTGTTTTTT
CASSLAGAREKLFF
>TRBD1|TRBV2|NA|TRBJ2-1
TGTGCCAGCAGTGAAACAGGGGACCCCTACGAGCAGTTCTTC
CASSETGDPYEQFF
>TRBD1|TRBV9|NA|TRBJ1-1
TGTGCCAGCAGCGACAGGGGCACGTTCCCCGCTGAAGCTTTCTTT
CASSDRGTFPAEAFF
>NA|TRBV13|NA|TRBJ2-1
TGTGCCAGCAGTACGTGGGGTGAGCAGTTCTTC
CASSTWGEQFF
>TRBD2|TRBV7-8|few|TRBJ2-3
TGTGCCAGCAGCTTAGAAGCGGGAGGGCCCATCAGGACAGATACGCAGTATTTT
CASSLEAGGPIRTDTQYF
>TRBD2|TRBV20-1|NA|TRBJ2-2
TGCAGTGCTAGCTACGGGAGGGAGTACGGGGAGCTGTTTTTT
CSASYGREYGELFF
>NA|TRBV18|few|TRBJ2-7
TGTGCCAGCTCACCACCGTCACAGAAGGGGCGCGAGCAGTACTTC
CASSPPSQKGREQYF
>TRBD2|TRBV20-1|NA|TRBJ2-7
TGCAGTGCTAGAGTAGCGGGAGCGGTGTACAATGAGCAGTACTTC
CSARVAGAVYNEQYF
>NA|TRBV10-3|NA|TRBJ1-1
TGTGCCATCAGTGCTAATATGAACACTGAAGCTTTCTTT
CAISANMNTEAFF
>TRBD2|TRBV20-1|NA|TRBJ2-7
TGCAGTGCTAGTTCTAGCGGGAGGGCCTCGGGCACCTACGAGCAGTACTTC
CSASSSGRASGTYEQYF
>NA|TRBV28|NA|TRBJ2-7
TGTGCCAGCAGCAGTCAGGGGGGAGCCTCCTACGAGCAGTACTTC
CASSSQGGASYEQYF
>NA|TRBV9|few|TRBJ1-2
TGTGCCAGCAGCGCCCACGGACACACAGATGGCTACACCTTC
CASSAHGHTDGYTF
>TRBD1|TRBV7-6|NA|TRBJ2-7
TGTGCCAGCAGCCCTCAGACAGGGGAAGGGTACGAGCAGTACTTC
CASSPQTGEGYEQYF
>TRBD2|TRBV7-2|NA|TRBJ2-5
TGTGCCAGCAGCTCGCAACCGGGACTAGCAGAGCAGTACTTC
CASSSQPGLAEQYF
>TRBD1|TRBV5-1|NA|TRBJ1-2
TGCGCCAGCAGCTTGAGGGACAGGGCTGGCTACACCTTC
CASSLRDRAGYTF
>NA|TRBV5-1|many|TRBJ2-3
TGCGCCAGCAGCTTGGCTAGCAGTAGCACAGATACGCAGTATTTT
CASSLASSSTDTQYF
>NA|TRBV7-2|few|TRBJ2-3
TGTGCCAGCAGCCCCCTGAGGGCGGGATTCGGAGATACGCAGTATTTT
CASSPLRAGFGDTQYF
>TRBD1|TRBV29-1|once|TRBJ2-1
TGCAGCGTTGGGAGGACAGGGAGTTCCCGTGAGCAGTTCTTC
CSVGRTGSSREQFF
>NA|TRBV12-3/TRBV12-4|NA|TRBJ2-1
TGTGCCAGCAGTCCTCGGTCTCGCGGGAACAATGAGCAGTTCTTC
CASSPRSRGNNEQFF
>TRBD2|TRBV7-8|NA|TRBJ2-1
TGTGCCACGGGAGCGGGAGGGCTGATTGACAATGAGCAGTTCTTC
CATGAGGLIDNEQFF
>NA|TRBV6-2/TRBV6-3|NA|TRBJ2-3
TGTGCCAGCAGGTCCCGGAAAGACATCTTCAGCACAGATACGCAGTATTTT
CASRSRKDIFSTDTQYF
>NA|TRBV3-1|NA|TRBJ2-5
TGTGCCAGCAGCCAGGATTTGGAGGAGACCCAGTACTTC
CASSQDLEETQYF
>NA|TRBV7-2|many|TRBJ2-3
TGTGCCAGCAGCTTAAAGGGCACAGATACGCAGTATTTT
CASSLKGTDTQYF
>NA|TRBV29-1|NA|TRBJ2-6
TGCAGCGTTAGGGGCTCCTCCTCTGGGGCCAACGTCCTGACTTTC
CSVRGSSSGANVLTF
>TRBD2|TRBV5-1|NA|TRBJ2-2
TGCGCCGGCGTAGTGGGTGGACTAGCGGGAGAACCCACCGGGGAGCTGTTTTTT
CAGVVGGLAGEPTGELFF
>TRBD2|TRBV27|NA|TRBJ2-7
TGTGCCAGCAGTTTAATGCGGGAGGGCCTTCTCGAGCAGTACTTC
CASSLMREGLLEQYF
>NA|TRBV15|NA|TRBJ1-2
TGTGCCACCAGCAGAGGAGGAGATTATGGCTACACCTTC
CATSRGGDYGYTF
>NA|TRBV7-6|NA|TRBJ1-1
TGTGCCAGCAGCAGGGCGGGGATGAACACTGAAGCTTTCTTT
CASSRAGMNTEAFF